This T cell receptor beta chain was captured in a study of post-analysis software for immune sequencing data. Across the study: Relapsing-remitting, secondary progressive and progressive-relapsing multiple sclerosis were all included among the disease courses. General study findings and limits: The normalized Chao1 diversity of multiple sclerosis patients was significantly lower than that of controls. A handful of TRBV segments appeared more often in patients than in controls, and TRBV5-6, TRBV5-1 and TRBV20-1 were among these.

After removal of 1 base from V and 8 bases from J, the junction contained 4 bases not matched to a gene. This CDR3 spans 13 amino acids. This clonotype has more than one count but fewer than ten. Antigen specificity is unknown. Unique molecular identifiers had been added to the TCR beta cDNA libraries. TCRdb reprocessed the PCR reads via MiXCR and lists one record per CDR3 protein. The repertoire holds approximately 350,000 distinct CDR3 sequences, with approximately 33% as singletons. This receptor was identified in a girl aged 5 to 17 with multiple sclerosis. Source material: blood. V usage is TRBV12-3 or TRBV12-4 and J usage is TRBJ1-2, with TRBD1 identical over 7 bases. CDR3 sequence: CASSLEGGLGYTF. CDR3 sequence (DNA): TGTGCCAGCAGTTTAGAAGGGGGCCTGGGCTACACCTTC.